This TCR beta chain is from a study of blood T cell repertoires in COVID-19. Original handling: By means of reference gene primer amplification, nucleated cell counts were estimated. Libraries were prepared by immunoSEQ multiplex PCR; TCRdb keeps only in-frame clonotypes and omits some of them. The V and J calls and clone size are taken from that table; D and trimming were inferred from the DNA. The sample shows about 220,000 clones, roughly 80% of them seen only once. Germline CDR1 reads SQVTM; CDR2 reads ANQGSEA. V dropped 2 bases and J dropped 11 bases, with 12 bases sitting between them. The CDR3 extends over 11 amino acids.

This sequence originates from a woman in her 70s with acute or convalescent COVID-19. Sequencing used peripheral blood. V usage is TRBV29-1 and J usage is TRBJ1-1, with D possibly TRBD1 on 5 matching bases. The CDR3: CSVESTGGAFF. The CDR3 DNA is TGCAGCGTTGAATCCACGGGGGGGGCTTTCTTT.